This record covers a single T cell receptor (beta chain). The sample comes from a study of T cell responses to AZD1222 COVID-19 vaccine. The data were produced by immunoSEQ multiplex PCR, yet TCRdb's version contains in-frame clones alone and is incomplete. The data show 97,000 or so clones, with around 89% seen just once and 2.5% to 3% held by the top ten. CDR1 and CDR2 from the germline V gene are MDHEN and SYDVKM. V lost 3 bases and J 5 bases, leaving 10 bases between the germline ends. This CDR3 spans 13 amino acids. Sequences were derived from peripheral blood, sampled on day 0 of AZD1222 vaccination. The clonotype originates from an adult in good health. This chain uses TRBV28 with TRBJ1-1; D gene ambiguous. This CDR3 reads CASSFPVGTEAFF. CDR3 nucleotides: TGTGCCAGCAGTTTCCCCGTAGGAACTGAAGCTTTCTTT.